The rows below give T cell receptor beta chains drawn from one sample of a study of T cells after yellow fever vaccination. Each CDR3 protein is one row after TCRdb ran MiXCR on the 5' RACE reads. The sample has a few hundred thousand distinct CDR3 sequences; over 15% are singletons. Sequenced here: PBMCs, sampled before the yellow fever booster vaccination. These TCRs come from a man younger than 35 who received the YFV17D yellow fever vaccine. The CDR3 runs from the conserved cysteine through the conserved F or W. A D gene is named only where the DNA matches it firmly. Some rows have no size entry. The others give once, few or many, or a class for an expanded clone.

V gene,J gene,clone size,D gene,CDR3 protein,CDR3 DNA
TRBV20-1,TRBJ1-6,.,.,CSASDGSSSYNSPLHF,TGCAGTGCTAGTGATGGTTCGAGCTCCTATAATTCACCCCTCCACTTT
TRBV7-3,TRBJ2-1,.,TRBD2,CASSPGLAGAGGQFF,TGTGCCAGCAGCCCTGGACTAGCGGGTGCTGGGGGGCAGTTCTTC
TRBV7-6,TRBJ1-1,few,.,CASSQPGPDGGDTEAFF,TGTGCCAGCAGCCAACCCGGACCAGACGGGGGAGACACTGAAGCTTTCTTT
TRBV12-3/TRBV12-4,TRBJ2-7,many,.,CASNFKGSSYEQYF,TGTGCCAGCAATTTTAAGGGGAGCTCCTACGAGCAGTACTTC
TRBV29-1,TRBJ1-1,many,TRBD1,CSAGQGVATEAFF,TGCAGCGCAGGACAGGGGGTAGCCACTGAAGCTTTCTTT
TRBV4-3,TRBJ2-1,.,.,CASSQGHGVSDNEQFF,TGCGCCAGCAGCCAAGGCCACGGGGTATCGGACAATGAGCAGTTCTTC
TRBV5-6,TRBJ2-7,.,.,CASSLGGTYEQYF,TGTGCCAGCAGCTTGGGAGGGACCTACGAGCAGTACTTC
TRBV7-3,TRBJ1-1,once,TRBD1,CASSPTGDSTEAFF,TGTGCCAGCAGCCCAACAGGGGATTCCACTGAAGCTTTCTTT
TRBV4-2,TRBJ2-1,.,.,CASSQVSWGEIYNEQFF,TGTGCCAGCAGCCAAGTTAGCTGGGGGGAAATTTACAATGAGCAGTTCTTC
TRBV7-9,TRBJ1-1,few,.,CASSYGSDEAFF,TGTGCCAGCAGTTACGGGTCAGATGAAGCTTTCTTT
TRBV20-1,TRBJ2-3,.,.,CSARGLQRTDTQYF,TGCAGTGCTAGAGGACTCCAACGCACAGATACGCAGTATTTT
TRBV5-6,TRBJ2-5,.,TRBD2,CASSTYPSGGRETQYF,TGTGCCAGCAGCACCTACCCTAGCGGGGGGCGGGAGACCCAGTACTTC
TRBV29-1,TRBJ1-2,few,.,CSATGFEEGYTF,TGCAGCGCCACAGGGTTTGAAGAGGGCTACACCTTC
TRBV27,TRBJ1-1,few,TRBD1,CASSPRGGGRKAFF,TGTGCCAGCAGTCCCCGAGGGGGCGGGAGAAAGGCTTTCTTT
TRBV30,TRBJ1-6,.,.,CAWRLRGHDVLHF,TGTGCCTGGCGCCTCCGGGGACATGACGTCCTCCACTTT
TRBV7-2,TRBJ1-1,.,.,CATRPFMNTEAFF,TGTGCCACCCGCCCATTCATGAACACTGAAGCTTTCTTT
TRBV20-1,TRBJ2-7,.,.,CSASGRTATSISYEQYF,TGCAGTGCTAGTGGTAGGACAGCTACGAGTATTTCCTACGAGCAGTACTTC
TRBV6-6,TRBJ2-5,.,.,CASSEQGRETQYF,TGTGCCAGCAGCGAACAGGGGAGGGAGACCCAGTACTTC
TRBV4-1,TRBJ2-3,.,.,CASSQEGYGQSTDTQYF,TGCGCCAGCAGCCAAGAGGGGTACGGCCAGAGCACAGATACGCAGTATTTT
TRBV7-6,TRBJ1-2,.,.,CASSLDAGGGGYTF,TGTGCCAGCAGCTTAGACGCGGGGGGCGGCGGCTACACCTTC
TRBV12-5,TRBJ2-2,.,.,CASGRHLGQTVRRSFAGELFF,TGTGCTAGTGGTCGACACCTAGGACAGACGGTCCGTAGATCGTTCGCCGGGGAGCTGTTTTTT
TRBV6-5,TRBJ2-1,few,TRBD1,CASRTAGTVGNEQFF,TGTGCCAGCAGGACGGCCGGGACAGTCGGTAATGAGCAGTTCTTC
TRBV20-1,TRBJ2-1,.,TRBD2,CSAAPTSGTYNEQFF,TGCAGTGCGGCCCCGACTAGCGGAACCTACAATGAGCAGTTCTTC
TRBV14,TRBJ1-1,few,.,CASSGSGNTEAFF,TGTGCCAGCAGTGGCAGTGGGAACACTGAAGCTTTCTTT
TRBV7-3,TRBJ2-3,few,.,CASSLDPGRDTQYF,TGTGCCAGCAGCTTGGACCCAGGAAGAGATACGCAGTATTTT
TRBV12-3/TRBV12-4,TRBJ1-2,few,.,CASSLVGTANYGYTF,TGTGCCAGCAGTTTAGTGGGCACAGCTAACTATGGCTACACCTTC
TRBV3-1,TRBJ2-7,.,.,CASSQVDYEQYF,TGTGCCAGCAGCCAAGTAGATTACGAGCAGTACTTC
TRBV5-1,TRBJ2-5,few,TRBD1,CASSIGTGETQYF,TGCGCCAGCAGCATCGGGACAGGGGAGACCCAGTACTTC
TRBV9,TRBJ2-2,few,.,CASSRYGTGELFF,TGTGCCAGCAGCCGTTACGGCACCGGGGAGCTGTTTTTT
TRBV7-8,TRBJ1-5,few,.,CASSSINDQPQHF,TGTGCCAGCAGCTCGATCAATGATCAGCCCCAGCATTTT
TRBV6-5,TRBJ2-1,many,.,CASSYSISLGTQVQFF,TGTGCCAGCAGTTACTCGATTTCTCTAGGCACCCAGGTGCAGTTCTTC
TRBV29-1,TRBJ2-5,few,TRBD1,CSADETGGETQYF,TGCAGCGCCGACGAGACAGGGGGAGAGACCCAGTACTTC
TRBV3-1,TRBJ2-5,few,TRBD1,CASSSHGQGETQYF,TGTGCCAGCAGCTCTCATGGACAGGGGGAGACCCAGTACTTC
TRBV7-3,TRBJ2-1,few,.,CASSPSAYNEQFF,TGTGCCAGCAGCCCCTCGGCCTACAATGAGCAGTTCTTC
TRBV28,TRBJ1-4,.,.,CASSHAQGREKLFF,TGTGCCAGCAGCCATGCACAGGGAAGGGAAAAACTGTTTTTT
TRBV6-5,TRBJ1-5,.,TRBD1,CASSPGTGIKHQPQHF,TGTGCCAGCAGTCCGGGGACAGGTATCAAACATCAGCCCCAGCATTTT
TRBV4-3,TRBJ2-3,.,.,CASGQEGWDTQYF,TGCGCCAGCGGCCAAGAGGGTTGGGATACGCAGTATTTT
TRBV9,TRBJ1-2,few,.,CASSVQAGYGYTF,TGTGCCAGCAGCGTTCAGGCGGGCTATGGCTACACCTTC
TRBV5-1,TRBJ1-3,many,.,CASSLGNSGNTIYF,TGTGCCAGCAGCCTAGGGAACTCTGGAAACACCATATATTTT
TRBV7-9,TRBJ1-5,few,.,CASSFSDQPQHF,TGTGCCAGCAGCTTCTCGGATCAGCCCCAGCATTTT
TRBV6-6,TRBJ1-1,.,.,CASSYSLIVPGRGEAFF,TGTGCCAGCAGTTACTCACTTATAGTACCAGGGAGGGGTGAGGCTTTCTTT
TRBV5-1,TRBJ1-1,.,.,CASSLTGRGGLAFF,TGCGCCAGCAGCTTGACAGGGCGAGGTGGTTTGGCTTTCTTT
TRBV27,TRBJ2-3,.,.,CASSWTGEEMDTQYF,TGTGCCAGCAGTTGGACCGGGGAGGAAATGGATACGCAGTATTTT
TRBV19,TRBJ1-5,.,TRBD1,CARATPGTGNSNQPQHF,TGTGCCAGGGCAACCCCCGGGACAGGGAATAGCAATCAGCCCCAGCATTTT
TRBV7-9,TRBJ1-1,.,.,CASSSTGPETEAFF,TGTGCCAGCAGCTCAACAGGGCCGGAGACTGAAGCTTTCTTT
TRBV28,TRBJ2-3,few,.,CASSLDREGTDTQYF,TGTGCCAGCAGTTTAGACAGGGAGGGCACAGATACGCAGTATTTT
TRBV18,TRBJ1-1,few,TRBD1,CASSQNRGGSNTEAFF,TGTGCCAGCTCGCAAAACAGAGGGGGCTCTAACACTGAAGCTTTCTTT
TRBV5-1,TRBJ1-1,.,.,CASSLGFGVDTEAFF,TGCGCCAGCAGCTTGGGTTTCGGGGTGGACACTGAAGCTTTCTTT
TRBV20-1,TRBJ1-5,few,.,CSARDPLGDQPQHF,TGCAGTGCTAGAGATCCTCTCGGGGATCAGCCCCAGCATTTT
TRBV7-6,TRBJ1-2,.,.,CASSPGTEGGYTF,TGTGCCAGCAGCCCCGGGACCGAGGGGGGCTACACCTTC
TRBV5-6,TRBJ1-2,.,TRBD1,CASSLGGGTEDYGYTF,TGTGCCAGCAGCTTGGGCGGCGGGACAGAGGACTATGGCTACACCTTC
TRBV12-3/TRBV12-4,TRBJ2-3,.,.,CASSFSGPSTDTQYF,TGTGCCAGCAGTTTTTCGGGGCCCAGCACAGATACGCAGTATTTT
TRBV12-3/TRBV12-4,TRBJ1-1,.,TRBD1,CASTPQGTGRAFF,TGTGCCAGCACCCCACAGGGGACAGGGCGAGCTTTCTTT
TRBV5-1,TRBJ2-7,many,.,CASSAGQVPEQYF,TGCGCCAGCAGCGCCGGACAAGTCCCCGAGCAGTACTTC
TRBV10-3,TRBJ2-3,few,TRBD1,CAISTLPGQGPDTQYF,TGTGCCATCAGTACTTTACCGGGACAGGGACCAGATACGCAGTATTTT
TRBV3-1,TRBJ2-3,.,.,CASSQDKDLTPSDTQYF,TGTGCCAGCAGCCAAGATAAGGACTTGACTCCCAGTGATACGCAGTATTTT
TRBV5-1,TRBJ1-1,.,TRBD1,CASSLRTGPANTEAFF,TGCGCCAGCAGCTTGCGGACAGGGCCCGCGAACACTGAAGCTTTCTTT